The rows below give T cell receptor beta chains drawn from one sample of a study of blood T cells in healthy people across ages. Each CDR3 protein is one row after TCRdb ran MiXCR on the 5' RACE reads. The repertoire holds hundreds of thousands of distinct CDR3 sequences, with roughly 21% as singletons. The sequenced material came from blood. These receptors were obtained from a man in his 70s in good health. The CDR3 runs from the conserved cysteine through the conserved F or W.

j_call: TRBJ1-4; v_call: TRBV12-3/TRBV12-4; cdr3_aa: CASSPSGGSVNEKLFF
j_call: TRBJ1-4; v_call: TRBV7-8; cdr3_aa: CASSYPGGKLFF
j_call: TRBJ2-5; v_call: TRBV2; cdr3_aa: CASRTGLAETQYF
j_call: TRBJ2-5; v_call: TRBV20-1; cdr3_aa: CSVKIQETQYF
j_call: TRBJ1-4; v_call: TRBV6-1; cdr3_aa: CASNSGNEKLFF
j_call: TRBJ1-2; v_call: TRBV20-1; cdr3_aa: CSARVGGNGYTF
j_call: TRBJ2-3; v_call: TRBV20-1; cdr3_aa: CSAPSGTHTDTQYF
j_call: TRBJ2-3; v_call: TRBV5-1; cdr3_aa: CASSVRDRGDTQYF
j_call: TRBJ2-3; v_call: TRBV12-3/TRBV12-4; cdr3_aa: CASSVGTSGRASAQYF
j_call: TRBJ1-4; v_call: TRBV7-2; cdr3_aa: CASTSEIGEKLFF
j_call: TRBJ1-1; v_call: TRBV12-3/TRBV12-4; cdr3_aa: CASSLPQGRSEAFF
j_call: TRBJ2-1; v_call: TRBV6-1; cdr3_aa: CASSAPPGGRSYNEQFF
j_call: TRBJ2-3; v_call: TRBV6-2/TRBV6-3; cdr3_aa: CASSYPAGPSTDTQYF